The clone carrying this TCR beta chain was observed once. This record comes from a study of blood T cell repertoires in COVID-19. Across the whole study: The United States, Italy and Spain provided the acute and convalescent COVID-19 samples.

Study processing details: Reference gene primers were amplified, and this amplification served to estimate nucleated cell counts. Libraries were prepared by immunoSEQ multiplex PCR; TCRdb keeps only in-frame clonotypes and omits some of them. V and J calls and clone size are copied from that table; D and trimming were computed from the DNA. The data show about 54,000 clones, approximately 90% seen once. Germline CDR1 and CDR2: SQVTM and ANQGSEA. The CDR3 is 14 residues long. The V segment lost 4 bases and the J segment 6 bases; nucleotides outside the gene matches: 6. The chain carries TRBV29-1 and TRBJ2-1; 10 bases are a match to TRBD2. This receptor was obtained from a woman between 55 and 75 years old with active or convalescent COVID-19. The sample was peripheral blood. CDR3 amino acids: CSVGAGGSPNEQFF. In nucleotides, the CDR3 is TGCAGCGTTGGAGCGGGAGGGTCCCCCAATGAGCAGTTCTTC.